What follows describes a single T cell receptor (beta chain). The ends were cut back, 4 bases at V and 1 base at J, with 13 bases in the middle. Germline-derived CDR1 and CDR2 are SQVTM and ANQGSEA. This CDR3 has 15 residues. MiXCR, run by TCRdb on the 5' RACE reads, gives a single entry per CDR3 protein. Of almost 75,000 distinct CDR3 sequences in the sample, roughly 15% were seen once. This sample was included in a study of spatial heterogeneity in lung cancer. Study-level information: Beta-chain sequences consistently outnumbered alpha-chain sequences in detection.

Time point noted: sample taken at primary tumor resection. Whole RNA obtained from tumor, nontumor lung or frozen PBMC underwent sequencing without sorting. The donors, 70 to 80 patients with untreated early-stage non-small cell lung cancer, provided the samples. The rearrangement links TRBV29-1 to TRBJ2-2; no clear D gene. This sequence originates from a male donor with early-stage non-small cell lung cancer. The sample was PBMCs, taken at surgery. Here the CDR3 DNA reads TGCAGCGTTGCACCCCCCTACAGGAACACCGGGGAGCTGTTTTTT. This gives the protein CSVAPPYRNTGELFF.